This TCR beta chain was recorded in a study of tumor and adjacent non-tumor tissue in lung cancer. Three rounds of nested PCR, following a modified ARM-PCR protocol, produced the TCRbeta library. TCRdb reprocessed the multiplex PCR reads via MiXCR and lists one record per CDR3 protein. The table has fewer than 55,000 distinct CDR3 sequences, around 62% seen once; the top ten hold roughly 19%. This sample's RNA came from whole unsorted tissue. This non-tumor lung sample came from over 3 cm beyond the tumor edge. The TCR originated in a middle-aged woman with non-small cell lung cancer. Sequencing was carried out using distant non-tumor lung tissue.

CDR3 amino acids: CASYRMGSDNEQFF. For the CDR3, the DNA is TGTGCCAGCTACCGAATGGGGAGCGACAATGAGCAGTTCTTC. The J gene is TRBJ2-1, the V gene TRBV11-2; maybe TRBD2 (5 bases). Between the trimmed V and J ends, which lost 8 bases and 5 bases, there was a span of 16 bases. In germline, CDR1 is SGHAT, CDR2 FQNNGV. The CDR3 length is 14 residues.